A selection of T cell receptor beta chains follows, all from one sample in a study of Ad26.COV2.S vaccination and SARS-CoV-2 variants. Clones were read by immunoSEQ multiplex PCR, and TCRdb kept only the in-frame ones, dropping some. This table has some 340,000 clones, around 85% appearing once. Sequenced here: peripheral blood, sampled in a trial of Ad26.COV2.S vaccine versus placebo. All receptors come from a person aged 18-60 years who received the Ad26.COV2.S COVID-19 vaccine or a placebo. Both conserved end residues are part of each CDR3. A D gene is named only where the DNA matches it firmly. Clone size is given for some rows only: seen once, a few or many times, or a class if the clone is expanded.

abundance: -
d_gene: -
j_gene: TRBJ2-7
v_gene: TRBV7-2
CDR3aa: CASSPQWQLEQYF
CDR3nt: TGTGCCAGCAGCCCTCAGTGGCAACTCGAGCAGTACTTC

abundance: once
d_gene: -
j_gene: TRBJ1-3
v_gene: TRBV28
CDR3aa: CASSSLGSGNTIYF
CDR3nt: TGTGCCAGCAGTTCCCTCGGCTCTGGAAACACCATATATTTT

abundance: -
d_gene: -
j_gene: TRBJ1-5
v_gene: TRBV6-5
CDR3aa: CASSYSGGNQPQHF
CDR3nt: TGTGCCAGCAGTTACTCTGGAGGGAACCAGCCCCAGCATTTT

abundance: -
d_gene: -
j_gene: TRBJ1-4
v_gene: TRBV5-1
CDR3aa: CASSSAGAANEKLFF
CDR3nt: TGCGCCAGCAGCTCTGCCGGGGCTGCTAATGAAAAACTGTTTTTT

abundance: -
d_gene: TRBD2
j_gene: TRBJ2-5
v_gene: TRBV25-1
CDR3aa: CASRNHGGVGETQYF
CDR3nt: TGTGCCAGCCGAAACCATGGGGGGGTAGGAGAGACCCAGTACTTC

abundance: -
d_gene: TRBD1
j_gene: TRBJ2-3
v_gene: TRBV9
CDR3aa: CASSVEGQRTTDTQYF
CDR3nt: TGTGCCAGCAGCGTAGAGGGACAGAGGACCACAGATACGCAGTATTTT

abundance: -
d_gene: TRBD1
j_gene: TRBJ2-1
v_gene: TRBV5-1
CDR3aa: CASSWDRGGEQFF
CDR3nt: TGCGCCAGCAGCTGGGACAGGGGTGGCGAGCAGTTCTTC

abundance: -
d_gene: -
j_gene: TRBJ2-5
v_gene: TRBV5-6
CDR3aa: CASRKFKQDAGETQYF
CDR3nt: TGTGCCAGCAGGAAATTCAAACAGGACGCGGGGGAGACCCAGTACTTC

abundance: -
d_gene: TRBD1
j_gene: TRBJ2-1
v_gene: TRBV3-1/TRBV3-2
CDR3aa: CASSQARGQGTYNEQFF
CDR3nt: TGTGCCAGCAGCCAGGCCAGGGGACAGGGGACCTACAATGAGCAGTTCTTC

abundance: -
d_gene: -
j_gene: TRBJ1-4
v_gene: TRBV12-3/TRBV12-4
CDR3aa: CASSEVVDEKLFF
CDR3nt: TGTGCCAGCAGTGAAGTAGTGGATGAAAAACTGTTTTTT

abundance: -
d_gene: -
j_gene: TRBJ1-1
v_gene: TRBV7-9
CDR3aa: CASSSPPGVGDTEAFF
CDR3nt: TGTGCCAGCAGCTCTCCCCCGGGGGTGGGGGACACTGAAGCTTTCTTT

abundance: -
d_gene: TRBD1
j_gene: TRBJ2-5
v_gene: TRBV6-6
CDR3aa: CASRSAGQGETQYF
CDR3nt: TGTGCCAGCAGGTCCGCGGGACAGGGAGAGACCCAGTACTTC

abundance: once
d_gene: -
j_gene: TRBJ2-3
v_gene: TRBV9
CDR3aa: CASSPGKLSTDTQYF
CDR3nt: TGTGCCAGCAGCCCCGGGAAGCTTAGCACAGATACGCAGTATTTT

abundance: -
d_gene: -
j_gene: TRBJ1-2
v_gene: TRBV12-3/TRBV12-4
CDR3aa: CASSLDVVGYTF
CDR3nt: TGTGCCAGCAGTTTAGATGTAGTGGGCTACACCTTC

abundance: once
d_gene: -
j_gene: TRBJ2-7
v_gene: TRBV12-5
CDR3aa: CASGLEGGRGYEQYF
CDR3nt: TGTGCTAGTGGTTTGGAAGGGGGGCGCGGATACGAGCAGTACTTC

abundance: -
d_gene: TRBD1
j_gene: TRBJ1-1
v_gene: TRBV5-1
CDR3aa: CASRGTGALNTEAFF
CDR3nt: TGCGCCAGCAGAGGGACAGGGGCCTTGAACACTGAAGCTTTCTTT